Sequencing of this T cell receptor (beta chain) was carried out in a study of blood T cell repertoires in COVID-19. In the original workflow: Estimation of nucleated cell counts was performed using reference gene primer amplification. Clones were sequenced by immunoSEQ multiplex PCR, and TCRdb holds only the in-frame ones, with some missing. V and J calls plus clone size are reproduced from that table; the DNA served to infer D and trimming. The data contain 260,000 or so clones, under 90% of them seen just once; the ten biggest clones take up about a sixth. The V gene end was trimmed by 6 bases and the J gene end by 12 bases; junction bases not matched to a gene: 16. The CDR3 contains 16 residues. Germline-derived CDR1 and CDR2 are LGHDT and YNNKEL (reference sequence). Clinical histories supplied by participants themselves formed the basis of cohort assignment.

This receptor was obtained from a young man who had recovered from COVID-19. The sequenced sample was PBMCs or T cells enriched from blood (not recorded which). The genes are TRBV3-1 (or the pseudogene TRBV3-2) and TRBJ2-1; TRBD2 aligns across 11 bases. The DNA for the CDR3 is TGTGCCAGCAGGCAATCAGGACGTAGCGGGAGGGGTGGGCAGTTCTTC. It codes for CASRQSGRSGRGGQFF.